The present entry profiles one T cell receptor beta chain with its context. The antigen remains unidentified. Sequence at one end of the junction differs from germline and may be a read error. The data are from a study of esophageal squamous cell carcinoma under preoperative chemotherapy. About the research overall: Samples included peripheral blood T cells as well as tumor-infiltrating lymphocytes. Study-wide results and limits: After treatment, tumor-infiltrating lymphocytes seemed to come partly from incoming peripheral T cells, not only local changes. After paclitaxel-nedaplatin, abundant clones were more likely to contract than amplify.

Germline V gives CDR1 SGHVS, CDR2 FQNEAQ. CDR3 length: 15 amino acids. The time point was: after preoperative PTX-NDP chemotherapy. Patients received paclitaxel-nedaplatin as preoperative chemotherapy before surgery. A single record per CDR3 protein comes from TCRdb applying MiXCR to the PCR reads. The profile covers roughly 30,000 distinct CDR3 sequences, with 40% to 60% appearing a single time and 23% taken by the ten largest. The source is a human donor with esophageal squamous cell carcinoma. The donor label of this sample is uncertain. The sample was taken from a patient given preoperative chemotherapy. This rearrangement joins TRBV7-8 to TRBJ2-5; possible D gene TRBD2, 6 bases. The CDR3 loop reads CASSVGGRGPETQYF. DNA for the CDR3: TGTGCCAGCAGCGTCGGGGGTCGTGGCCCAGAGACCCAGTATTTC.